The rows below give T cell receptor beta chains drawn from one sample of a study of cytomegalovirus exposure and HLA in healthy donors. The table came from immunoSEQ multiplex PCR; TCRdb's copy has only in-frame clones and leaves some out. The table includes approximately 41,000 clones, approximately 92% detected once. The sequenced sample was PBMCs. These TCRs come from a man in his late teens or twenties in good health and CMV-seronegative. Both conserved end residues are part of each CDR3.

V,J,CDR3
TRBV19,TRBJ1-3,CASRAGGGGLGTIYF
TRBV5-1,TRBJ2-1,CASMPGLGSNEQFF
TRBV9,TRBJ2-7,CASSSQGTLEQYF
TRBV15,TRBJ2-5,CATSRELAGSQETQYF
TRBV28,TRBJ2-7,CASKQGSYEQYF
TRBV9,TRBJ2-2,CASSVGTINTGELFF
TRBV6-4,TRBJ2-1,CASRHTGTSGRFEQFF
TRBV2,TRBJ2-7,CASSTQRTGPYEQYF
TRBV29-1,TRBJ2-3,CSVPGGAGGNTDTQYF
TRBV6-1,TRBJ2-1,CASSEKSSGGNEQFF
TRBV29-1,TRBJ1-6,CSVGYSGNSPLHF
TRBV10-3,TRBJ1-2,CAISSEGGNGYTF
TRBV6-5,TRBJ2-1,CASSWDPDRGSNEQFF
TRBV19,TRBJ2-7,CASSIGGEQYF
TRBV5-4,TRBJ1-1,CASEDRGRNTEAFF
TRBV11-3,TRBJ2-5,CASSLQTEQETQYF
TRBV7-3,TRBJ2-2,CASSSGLAGGHTGELFF
TRBV4-1,TRBJ1-2,CASSRATGTHLDGYTF
TRBV29-1,TRBJ1-1,CSVERRRNTEAFF
TRBV2,TRBJ2-1,CASSVTTLSSYNEQFF
TRBV19,TRBJ2-3,CASSKGLLATDTQYF
TRBV10-2,TRBJ2-3,CASAKRVNTDTQYF
TRBV19,TRBJ2-1,CASRTTSGDKYNEQFF
TRBV27,TRBJ2-2,CASSPGTSGGAGNGELFF
TRBV2,TRBJ2-5,CASDSGTSRPETQYF
TRBV30,TRBJ1-1,CAWAEGGATSEAFF
TRBV6-6,TRBJ1-5,CASSELNSNQPQHF
TRBV29-1,TRBJ2-3,CSVDGAGPDTQYF
TRBV20-1,TRBJ2-1,CSAGQGNEQFF
TRBV5-1,TRBJ2-7,CASSLLANTYEQYF
TRBV30,TRBJ2-5,CAWSRVGSQETQYF
TRBV2,TRBJ1-1,CASTGQGNTEAFF
TRBV10-3,TRBJ2-2,CAIRRGLLAGRTGELFF
TRBV5-1,TRBJ1-1,CASSLDVGGVTEAFF
TRBV29-1,TRBJ2-5,CSVEKQLETQYF
TRBV5-4,TRBJ2-2,CASSLGLAKFTGELFF
TRBV10-1,TRBJ2-3,CASSESADTQYF
TRBV5-4,TRBJ1-6,CASSLDLDSLTPLHF
TRBV18,TRBJ2-7,CASSPRRGPLSYEQYF
TRBV28,TRBJ1-1,CASWTGGNTEAFF
TRBV11-2,TRBJ2-3,CASSQGAGSLPTDTQYF
TRBV29-1,TRBJ1-1,CSVERGGTEAFF
TRBV19,TRBJ1-6,CASSYGIGADNSPLHF
TRBV2,TRBJ2-7,CASSEVAASYEQYF
TRBV18,TRBJ2-5,CASSLLQGEQETQYF
TRBV7-9,TRBJ2-2,CASSLERGNTGELFF
TRBV7-2,TRBJ2-7,CASSLEENYEQYF
TRBV5-1,TRBJ2-6,CASSPFPSGANVLTF
TRBV5-1,TRBJ2-5,CASSLGPGAQETQYF
TRBV10-1,TRBJ2-3,CASSGALAASTDTQYF